This T cell receptor beta chain was documented in a study of blood T cell repertoires in COVID-19. Study information: Whether acute or convalescent, the COVID-19 samples came from the United States, Italy and Spain. T cells, B-cell-depleted T cells, or PBMCs supplied cDNA or gDNA.

Methods used by the authors: Quantification of nucleated cells was approximated via reference gene primer amplification. Measured with immunoSEQ multiplex PCR; TCRdb has only the in-frame clones, and not every one. V and J calls and clone size are as listed in that table; D and trimming were resolved from the DNA. The data hold under 250,000 clones, with 65% to 85% observed a single time. Germline V gene data show CDR1 as DFQATT and CDR2 as SNEGSKA (reference sequence). The CDR3 sequence is 13 residues long. The V and J ends lost 3 bases and 4 bases respectively, with 10 bases between them. Sequenced sample: peripheral blood. The clonotype was recovered from a man aged 35-49 years with acute or convalescent COVID-19. The chain carries TRBV20-1 and TRBJ1-5; D is undetermined. This CDR3 reads CSASYGVNQPQHF. The DNA of the CDR3 is TGCAGTGCTAGTTACGGTGTAAATCAGCCCCAGCATTTT.